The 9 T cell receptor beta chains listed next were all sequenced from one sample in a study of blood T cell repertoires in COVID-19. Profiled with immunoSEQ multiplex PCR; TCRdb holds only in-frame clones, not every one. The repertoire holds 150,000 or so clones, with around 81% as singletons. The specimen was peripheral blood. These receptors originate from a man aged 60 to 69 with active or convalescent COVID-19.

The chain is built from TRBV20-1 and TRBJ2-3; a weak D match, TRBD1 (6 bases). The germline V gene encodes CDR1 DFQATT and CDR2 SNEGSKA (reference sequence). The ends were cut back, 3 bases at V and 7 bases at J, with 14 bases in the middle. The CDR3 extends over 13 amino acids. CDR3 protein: CSASIQGKNTQYF. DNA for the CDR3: TGCAGTGCTAGTATTCAGGGGAAGAATACGCAGTATTTT.

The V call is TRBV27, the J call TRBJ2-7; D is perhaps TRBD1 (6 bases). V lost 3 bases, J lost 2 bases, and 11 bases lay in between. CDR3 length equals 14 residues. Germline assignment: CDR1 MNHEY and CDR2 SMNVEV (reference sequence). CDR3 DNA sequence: TGTGCCAGCAGTTTCGCAGAGGGGGCCTACGAGCAGTACTTC. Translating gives CASSFAEGAYEQYF.

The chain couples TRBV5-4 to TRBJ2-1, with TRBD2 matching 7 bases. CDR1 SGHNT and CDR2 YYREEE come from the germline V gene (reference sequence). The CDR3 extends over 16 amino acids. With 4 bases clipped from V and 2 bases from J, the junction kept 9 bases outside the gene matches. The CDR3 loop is CASSATLAAPYNEQFF. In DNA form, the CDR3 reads TGTGCCAGCAGCGCAACCCTAGCGGCCCCCTACAATGAGCAGTTCTTC.

In DNA, the CDR3 is TGTGCCAGCAGCGGAAGACCATCAGGGGGCTGGGGCACAGATACGCAGTATTTT. Translating gives CASSGRPSGGWGTDTQYF. The chain couples TRBV9 to TRBJ2-3, with 8 bases aligning to TRBD1. This CDR3 has 18 amino acids. Trimming at V came to 3 bases and at J to 1 base, leaving 13 bases not matched to a gene. Germline CDR1 SGDLS, CDR2 YYNGEE.

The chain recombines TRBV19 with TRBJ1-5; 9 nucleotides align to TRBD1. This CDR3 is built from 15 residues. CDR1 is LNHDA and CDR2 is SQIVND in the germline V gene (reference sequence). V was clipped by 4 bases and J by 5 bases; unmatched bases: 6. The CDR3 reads CASSRTGEADQPQHF. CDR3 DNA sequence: TGTGCCAGTAGTAGGACAGGGGAGGCGGATCAGCCCCAGCATTTT.

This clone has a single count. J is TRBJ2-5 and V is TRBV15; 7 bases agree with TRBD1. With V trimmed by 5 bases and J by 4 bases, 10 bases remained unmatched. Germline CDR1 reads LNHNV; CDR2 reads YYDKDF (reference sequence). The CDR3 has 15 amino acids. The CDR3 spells CATSDPGQPTETQYF. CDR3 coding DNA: TGTGCCACCAGCGATCCGGGACAGCCCACAGAGACCCAGTACTTC.

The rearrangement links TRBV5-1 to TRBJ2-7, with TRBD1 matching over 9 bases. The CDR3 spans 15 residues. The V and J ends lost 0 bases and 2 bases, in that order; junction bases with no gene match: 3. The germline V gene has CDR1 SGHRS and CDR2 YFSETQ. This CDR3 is CASSLDGTGTYEQYF. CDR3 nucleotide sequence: TGCGCCAGCAGCTTGGACGGGACAGGGACCTACGAGCAGTACTTC.

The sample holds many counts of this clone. The CDR3 region has the DNA TGTGCCAGCAGCTTAGGGAGAGCGGGAGCTTTCTTT. Protein sequence: CASSLGRAGAFF. The rearrangement joins TRBV7-9 to TRBJ1-1, with unresolved D. In germline, CDR1 is SEHNR, CDR2 FQNEAQ (reference sequence). V was shortened by 1 base and J by 10 bases, with 10 bases between the two germline ends. The length of the CDR3 is 12 residues.

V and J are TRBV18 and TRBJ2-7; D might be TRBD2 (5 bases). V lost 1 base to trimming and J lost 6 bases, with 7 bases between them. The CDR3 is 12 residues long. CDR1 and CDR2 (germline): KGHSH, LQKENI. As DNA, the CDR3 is TGTGCCAGCTCACCACAGGCGGGCGAGCAGTACTTC. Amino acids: CASSPQAGEQYF. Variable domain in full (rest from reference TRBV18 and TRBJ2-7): NAGVMQNPRHLVRRRGQEARLRCSPMKGHSHVYWYRQLPEEGLKFMVYLQKENIIDESGMPKERFSAEFPKEGPSILRIQQVVRGDSAAYFCASSPQAGEQYFGPGTRLTVT.